This T cell receptor (beta chain) was found in a study of T cell responses to AZD1222 COVID-19 vaccine. Points on this clone: What it recognizes is unknown.

Recipients boosted at about 4 weeks or about 12 weeks are pooled. General study points: Clonal diversity was possibly underestimated, and the donors were mostly white British, with more females. Reports indicate that nearly half of spike-specific TCRs are directed at unmutated variant regions. Distributed over spike, vaccine-associated CD4 TCRs predominated at 160-218 and 743-854.

Germline lookup yields CDR1 MDHEN and CDR2 SYDVKM. V shed 4 bases, J shed 1 base, and the junction held 6 bases outside the gene matches. The CDR3 runs 18 residues. Produced via immunoSEQ multiplex PCR; TCRdb's table is partial and in-frame only. The repertoire holds 89,000 or so clones, with 80% to 95% as singletons. The source material was peripheral blood, sampled 28 days after the second AZD1222 dose. The sequence derives from an adult who received the AZD1222 COVID-19 vaccine. The rearrangement links TRBV28 to TRBJ2-6, with TRBD1 matching over 11 bases. The CDR3 nucleotides read TGTGCCAGCAGTTCGGGGGGACAGGGGGATTCTGGGGCCAACGTCCTGACTTTC. It translates to CASSSGGQGDSGANVLTF. Complete variable domain (other parts from reference TRBV28 and TRBJ2-6): DVKVTQSSRYLVKRTGEKVFLECVQDMDHENMFWYRQDPGLGLRLIYFSYDVKMKEKGDIPEGYSVSREKKERFSLILESASTNQTSMYLCASSSGGQGDSGANVLTFGAGSRLTVL.